This T cell receptor (beta chain) stems from a study of blood T cell repertoires in COVID-19. TCRdb's copy holds only in-frame clones and misses some; the assay was immunoSEQ multiplex PCR. The sample has 300,000 to 350,000 clones; 80% to 90% are singletons. This TCR derives from a man younger than 40 who had recovered from COVID-19. The sequenced sample consisted of PBMCs or T cells enriched from blood (not recorded which).

As DNA, the CDR3 is TGTGCCAGCAGGGTGACAGCTGAAGCCTACAATGAGCAGTTCTTC. Amino acids: CASRVTAEAYNEQFF. The chain uses TRBV27 and TRBJ2-1, with a possible D match to TRBD1 (5 bases). Per germline, CDR1 MNHEY and CDR2 SMNVEV (reference sequence). With 6 bases removed from V and 2 bases from J, the gap between germline ends came to 14 bases. CDR3 length equals 15 residues.